The sequence of this T cell receptor (beta chain) was determined in a study of cytomegalovirus exposure and HLA in healthy donors. Study-wide findings and caveats: Most TCR sequences showed up rarely, but some public TCRs showed up in many donors. Reports indicated that the classifier achieved high specificity and sensitivity in diagnosing cytomegalovirus status.

About this clone itself: Its antigen is as yet unknown.

Sequencing was performed with immunoSEQ multiplex PCR; in TCRdb, only in-frame clones are kept and a portion is missing. Of over 90,000 clones in the sample, roughly 94% were seen once. The sequence derives from a woman between 18 and 30 years old in good health and CMV-seronegative. Sequenced input: PBMCs.

CDR3 in DNA: TGTGCCAGCGGTCTGAGGGGGCGCGAGAGTGAGCAGTTCTTC. It is translated as CASGLRGRESEQFF. The chain carries TRBV27 and TRBJ2-1; 7 bases are shared with TRBD1. After removal of 8 bases from V and 9 bases from J, the junction contained 13 bases not matched to a gene. From germline, CDR1 is MNHEY and CDR2 SMNVEV (reference sequence). The CDR3 contains 14 residues.